This T cell receptor beta chain was obtained from a study of CD8+ T cells in alopecia areata. Germline V gives CDR1 LGHNA, CDR2 YSLEER. J was trimmed by 8 bases and V by 6 bases; bases with no gene match: 14. The CDR3 spans 15 residues. cDNA prepared by RNA extraction and subsequent reverse transcription served as the template for sequencing. Measured with immunoSEQ multiplex PCR; TCRdb has only the in-frame clones, and not every one. This sample has approximately 180,000 clones; more than 55% occur once, and the top ten carry about 1.3%. Specified treatment: oral pan-JAK inhibitor, 5-10 mg twice daily.

The V gene is TRBV4-3, the J gene TRBJ1-2; 8 nucleotides match TRBD1. Here the sequenced sample was CD4+ T cells sorted from blood, taken around week 50, from a patient treated with tofacitinib. The receptor was isolated from a human donor with alopecia areata. The CDR3 coding sequence is TGCGCCAGCAGAAGTACGACAGGGGACCTGAGGGGCTACACCTTC. This gives the protein CASRSTTGDLRGYTF.